A selection of T cell receptor beta chains follows, all from one sample in a study of molecular identifiers for immune sequencing clone quantification. TCRdb ran MiXCR on the PCR reads and lists one entry per CDR3 protein. The table includes some 650,000 distinct CDR3 sequences, just under 20% detected once. Sequenced material: naive CD8+ T cells from blood, with Jurkat cell RNA spiked in. Source of these receptors: a human donor in good health. Some libraries in this study had Jurkat cell RNA spiked in. The CDR3 runs from the conserved cysteine through the conserved F or W. The D gene is left open where the match is weak. Where a row states a size, it is once, few, many or the class of an expanded clone; other rows omit it.

>many|TRBV27|TRBD2|TRBJ2-1
CASSPWTSGMNEQFF
TGTGCCAGCAGTCCCTGGACTAGCGGGATGAATGAGCAGTTCTTC
>few|TRBV27|.|TRBJ2-1
CASRTAGIYNEQFF
TGTGCCAGCAGAACGGCAGGGATCTACAATGAGCAGTTCTTC
>few|TRBV7-6|.|TRBJ2-7
CASSLTDSPGHVQYF
TGTGCCAGCAGCTTAACCGACAGTCCGGGGCACGTGCAGTACTTC
>.|TRBV24-1|.|TRBJ2-1
CATSDSLGHSSHNEQFF
TGTGCCACCAGTGATTCCCTAGGACACAGCTCCCACAATGAGCAGTTCTTC
>many|TRBV4-1|TRBD1|TRBJ2-5
CASSQEDRGRETQYF
TGCGCCAGCAGCCAAGAGGACAGGGGGCGAGAGACCCAGTACTTC
>.|TRBV18|TRBD2|TRBJ2-5
CASSPRGGTSGSLEETQYF
TGTGCCAGCTCACCACGAGGGGGAACTAGCGGGAGTCTGGAAGAGACCCAGTACTTC
>.|TRBV2|.|TRBJ1-1
CASSDRGMNTEALF
TGTGCCAGCAGCGATAGGGGGATGAACACTGAAGCTCTCTTT
>many|TRBV27|TRBD2|TRBJ2-1
CASSLLASGGVDEQFF
TGTGCCAGCAGTCTGTTAGCTAGCGGGGGTGTCGATGAGCAGTTCTTC
>many|TRBV20-1|.|TRBJ1-2
CSARVPNYGYTF
TGCAGTGCCCGGGTTCCGAACTATGGCTACACCTTC
>.|TRBV29-1|.|TRBJ2-3
CSVVEFISLSTQYF
TGCAGCGTTGTAGAGTTCATCTCGCTAAGTACGCAGTATTTT
>.|TRBV12-3/TRBV12-4|.|TRBJ1-2
CASKKNREDYGYTF
TGTGCCAGCAAGAAGAACCGGGAAGACTATGGCTACACCTTC
>many|TRBV28|.|TRBJ2-6
CASSLSGGSHSSGANVLTF
TGTGCCAGCAGTTTATCCGGGGGCTCACATAGCTCTGGGGCCAACGTCCTGACTTTC
>many|TRBV14|.|TRBJ2-7
CASSQVYSYEQYF
TGTGCCAGCAGCCAAGTCTACAGCTACGAGCAGTACTTC
>.|TRBV27|.|TRBJ1-1
CASSAQRVNTGAFF
TGTGCCAGCAGTGCGCAAAGAGTGAACACTGGAGCTTTCTTT
>many|TRBV5-1|TRBD2|TRBJ2-7
CASSLRGAGVLEQYF
TGCGCCAGCAGCTTGAGGGGAGCGGGGGTTCTCGAGCAGTACTTC
>.|TRBV6-2/TRBV6-3|TRBD1|TRBJ1-2
CASTQSLTGKVADGYTF
TGTGCCAGCACCCAGTCCCTGACAGGGAAGGTGGCAGATGGCTACACCTTC
>.|TRBV30|.|TRBJ2-7
CACRKDEQYF
TGTGCCTGCCGGAAGGACGAGCAGTACTTC
>few|TRBV2|.|TRBJ1-1
CASSDGGMNTEAFF
TGTGCCAGCAGTGACGGGGGCATGAACACTGAAGCTTTCTTT
>many|TRBV12-3/TRBV12-4|TRBD1|TRBJ2-3
CASRWTGVNTDTQYF
TGTGCCAGCAGATGGACAGGGGTGAACACAGATACGCAGTATTTT
>few|TRBV5-8|.|TRBJ1-1
CASSLAGGSTEAFF
TGTGCCAGCAGCTTGGCAGGAGGGTCCACTGAAGCTTTCTTT
>few|TRBV6-6|.|TRBJ2-5
CASRGHIQETQYF
TGTGCCAGCAGGGGACATATCCAAGAGACCCAGTACTTC
>many|TRBV6-1|.|TRBJ2-7
CASRAGTFEQYF
TGTGCCAGCAGGGCCGGGACTTTCGAGCAGTACTTC
>many|TRBV7-9|.|TRBJ2-1
CASSTIPTGAEQFF
TGTGCCAGCAGCACGATTCCAACTGGAGCGGAGCAGTTCTTC
>many|TRBV29-1|.|TRBJ2-7
CSVEDHPNRDTITYEQYF
TGCAGCGTTGAAGATCACCCAAACCGGGACACAATCACCTACGAGCAGTACTTC
>many|TRBV4-3|.|TRBJ2-5
CASSQGPGDQETQYF
TGCGCCAGCAGCCAAGGCCCGGGGGACCAAGAGACCCAGTACTTC
>many|TRBV20-1|.|TRBJ2-7
CSAKGTFSYEQYF
TGCAGTGCTAAGGGCACCTTCTCCTACGAGCAGTACTTC
>few|TRBV19|.|TRBJ2-3
CASSIYGAGPGDTQYF
TGTGCCAGTAGTATATACGGCGCGGGGCCGGGAGATACGCAGTATTTT
>many|TRBV19|.|TRBJ2-7
CASSAEGSGGHYEQYF
TGTGCCAGTAGTGCGGAGGGCTCCGGGGGCCACTACGAGCAGTACTTC
>.|TRBV20-1|.|TRBJ2-7
CSARDREQTYEQYF
TGCAGTGCTAGAGATCGGGAACAGACCTACGAGCAGTACTTC
>many|TRBV20-1|.|TRBJ1-4
CSAPGAANEKLFF
TGCAGTGCGCCGGGGGCGGCTAATGAAAAACTGTTTTTT
>many|TRBV30|.|TRBJ2-3
CAWSVNGLRDTQYF
TGTGCCTGGAGTGTAAATGGATTGCGAGATACGCAGTATTTT
>many|TRBV7-8|TRBD2|TRBJ2-5
CASSLIHGREGETQYF
TGTGCCAGCAGCTTAATCCACGGCCGGGAGGGAGAGACCCAGTACTTC
>many|TRBV30|.|TRBJ2-1
CAWSALLLGEQFF
TGTGCCTGGAGTGCCCTCCTACTCGGTGAGCAGTTCTTC